This T cell receptor beta chain was profiled in a study of blood T cells in healthy people across ages. Primed by a sample-barcoded 5' primer and a J-beta primer mix, a second PCR proceeded for roughly 6 to 12 cycles. A template-switch adaptor with 12 random nucleotides tagged each cDNA molecule. Using its own MiXCR run on the 5' RACE reads, TCRdb lists one record per CDR3 protein. The data hold 950,000 to 1,200,000 distinct CDR3 sequences, with more than 30% observed a single time. This CDR3 is 13 amino acids long. V was clipped by 10 bases and J by 3 bases, with 15 bases between them. Germline-derived CDR1 and CDR2 are ENHRY and SYGVKD.

The V and J genes are TRBV10-3 and TRBJ1-1; a possible D gene is TRBD1 (5 bases). Sequencing was carried out using blood. The source of this sequence is a man aged 18 to 29 in good health. This chain's CDR3 is CASQGSGYTEAFF. Written as DNA, the CDR3 is TGTGCCAGTCAGGGCTCCGGGTACACTGAAGCTTTCTTT.